This is a list of T cell receptor beta chains from one sample in a study of shared clonotypes between healthy human individuals. The table came from immunoSEQ multiplex PCR; TCRdb's copy has only in-frame clones and leaves some out. Here the sample spans millions of clones, roughly 95% being singletons. The sequencing input was naive CD4+ T cells sorted from blood. The receptors originated from a man in his late teens or twenties in good health. Both conserved end residues are part of each CDR3. A D gene is named only where the DNA matches it firmly. A clone size is listed for some rows: how often the clone was seen (once, few, many), or a class if it is expanded.

clone size,J gene,V gene,D gene,CDR3 protein,CDR3 DNA
-,TRBJ1-6,TRBV7-2,-,CASSPPTGKDSPLHF,TGTGCCAGCAGCCCACCCACAGGGAAGGACTCACCCCTCCACTTT
-,TRBJ2-5,TRBV4-3,-,CASSQDFAGQETQYF,TGCGCCAGCAGCCAAGATTTTGCAGGGCAAGAGACCCAGTACTTC
-,TRBJ1-5,TRBV11-3,-,CASSSSYQPQHF,TGTGCCAGCAGTTCGAGTTATCAGCCCCAGCATTTT
once,TRBJ1-1,TRBV7-8,-,CASSSRGWPNTEAFF,TGTGCCAGCAGCTCTAGGGGTTGGCCGAACACTGAAGCTTTCTTT
few,TRBJ1-2,TRBV10-3,-,CATMTGTHYGYTF,TGTGCCACCATGACCGGGACACACTATGGCTACACCTTC
-,TRBJ2-5,TRBV6-5,TRBD2,CASTRLAGSETQYF,TGTGCCAGCACCCGGCTAGCGGGTTCAGAGACCCAGTACTTC
-,TRBJ1-5,TRBV10-3,-,CAISEDWVASQPQHF,TGTGCCATCAGTGAGGACTGGGTAGCAAGTCAGCCCCAGCATTTT
-,TRBJ2-6,TRBV2,TRBD2,CAGWAGDSGANVLTF,TGTGCCGGTTGGGCGGGAGACTCTGGGGCCAACGTCCTGACTTTC
-,TRBJ2-5,TRBV29-1,TRBD2,CSVATSGMETQYF,TGCAGCGTCGCGACTAGCGGAATGGAGACCCAGTACTTC
few,TRBJ2-2,TRBV14,-,CASSQPNTGELFF,TGTGCCAGCAGCCAACCGAACACCGGGGAGCTGTTTTTT
-,TRBJ2-5,TRBV30,TRBD2,CAWRPLGTSGGETQYF,TGTGCCTGGAGACCCCTCGGGACTAGCGGGGGAGAGACCCAGTACTTC
-,TRBJ2-4,TRBV9,-,CASSAQEKNIQYF,TGTGCCAGCAGCGCTCAGGAAAAAAACATTCAGTACTTC
-,TRBJ2-7,TRBV7-2,-,CASSLAGGPYEQYF,TGTGCCAGCAGCTTAGCGGGAGGCCCCTACGAGCAGTACTTC
-,TRBJ2-1,TRBV6-1,TRBD1,CASSPGQKPNNEQFF,TGTGCCAGCAGTCCGGGACAGAAGCCAAACAATGAGCAGTTCTTC
once,TRBJ2-2,TRBV5-1,-,CASSPVAGPTGELFF,TGCGCCAGCAGCCCTGTTGCGGGGCCCACCGGGGAGCTGTTTTTT
-,TRBJ2-1,TRBV18,TRBD2,CASSPEREEWSNEQFF,TGTGCCAGCTCACCAGAGCGGGAGGAATGGTCGAATGAGCAGTTCTTC
-,TRBJ1-3,TRBV4-2,TRBD1,CASSQRDRGPGNTIYF,TGTGCCAGCAGCCAACGAGACAGGGGTCCTGGAAACACCATATATTTT
-,TRBJ1-3,TRBV5-1,-,CASSLELGGNTIYF,TGCGCCAGCAGCTTGGAACTGGGGGGAAACACCATATATTTT
-,TRBJ2-7,TRBV27,-,CASSLSGFPYEQYF,TGTGCCAGCAGTTTGTCGGGTTTCCCCTACGAGCAGTACTTC
-,TRBJ2-3,TRBV7-9,TRBD2,CASSLLWTSGSMTDTQYF,TGTGCCAGCAGCTTATTGTGGACTAGCGGGAGTATGACAGATACGCAGTATTTT
once,TRBJ1-1,TRBV18,-,CASSPVAGALNTEAFF,TGTGCCAGCTCACCAGTGGCAGGGGCCCTGAACACTGAAGCTTTCTTT
-,TRBJ2-2,TRBV6-4,TRBD1,CASRTTGTANTGELFF,TGTGCCAGCAGAACCACCGGGACAGCGAACACCGGGGAGCTGTTTTTT
-,TRBJ2-7,TRBV4-3,-,CASSRGTQAYEQYF,TGCGCCAGCAGCCGCGGGACACAAGCCTACGAGCAGTACTTC
-,TRBJ2-7,TRBV15,-,CATSRDRDPNYEQYF,TGTGCCACCAGCAGAGATCGGGACCCCAACTACGAGCAGTACTTC
-,TRBJ1-6,TRBV6-5,-,CASSYSGLALHF,TGTGCCAGTAGTTACTCAGGGTTAGCCCTCCACTTT
-,TRBJ1-2,TRBV7-2,-,CASSLDVYGYTF,TGTGCCAGCAGCTTGGACGTTTATGGCTACACCTTC
-,TRBJ1-4,TRBV27,-,CASRSNGQSNEKLFF,TGTGCCAGCAGGAGTAACGGACAGAGTAATGAAAAACTGTTTTTT
-,TRBJ1-2,TRBV19,TRBD1,CASSLLPGQGTYGYTF,TGTGCCAGTAGCCTTTTACCGGGACAGGGTACTTATGGCTACACCTTC
-,TRBJ1-6,TRBV4-1,-,CASSQNRDSSYNSPLHF,TGCGCCAGCAGCCAAAACAGGGATAGTTCCTATAATTCACCCCTCCACTTT
-,TRBJ1-5,TRBV30,-,CAWSHQGRGQPQHF,TGTGCCTGGAGTCATCAGGGAAGGGGGCAGCCCCAGCATTTT
-,TRBJ2-3,TRBV7-2,-,CASSELTDTQYF,TGTGCCAGCAGCGAACTCACAGATACGCAGTATTTT
-,TRBJ2-1,TRBV11-2,TRBD1,CASSFTGVALYNEQFF,TGTGCCAGCAGCTTCACAGGGGTCGCTCTCTACAATGAGCAGTTCTTC
-,TRBJ2-5,TRBV5-1,TRBD1,CASSRDRGQETQYF,TGCGCCAGCAGCCGGGACAGGGGCCAAGAGACCCAGTACTTC
-,TRBJ1-1,TRBV5-1,-,CASIRDMGTEAFF,TGCGCCAGCATCCGGGACATGGGCACTGAAGCTTTCTTT
-,TRBJ1-2,TRBV18,TRBD1,CASSLGTVLGYTF,TGTGCCAGCTCTCTTGGGACAGTACTCGGCTACACCTTC
-,TRBJ2-7,TRBV23-1,-,CASSQSSRVSYEQYF,TGCGCCAGCAGTCAATCGTCGAGGGTTTCCTACGAGCAGTACTTC
once,TRBJ1-2,TRBV27,-,CASSFGYGYTF,TGTGCCAGCAGTTTCGGTTATGGCTACACCTTC
-,TRBJ2-1,TRBV29-1,-,CSVWDRVPNEQFF,TGCAGCGTTTGGGACCGGGTCCCCAATGAGCAGTTCTTC
-,TRBJ2-3,TRBV7-9,TRBD2,CASSPQVAGHTDTQYF,TGTGCCAGCAGCCCCCAGGTAGCGGGACACACAGATACGCAGTATTTT
-,TRBJ1-6,TRBV19,-,CASSRGAGQTASPLHF,TGTGCCAGTAGTCGAGGGGCAGGCCAGACTGCTTCACCCCTCCACTTT
-,TRBJ2-2,TRBV6-6,-,CASLMGGGSGELFF,TGTGCCAGCCTAATGGGAGGGGGCTCCGGGGAGCTGTTTTTT
-,TRBJ1-6,TRBV6-1,-,CASRGQGTNSPLHF,TGTGCCAGCAGAGGGCAGGGTACTAATTCACCCCTCCACTTT
-,TRBJ2-1,TRBV6-5,-,CASSREYNEQFF,TGTGCCAGCAGCAGGGAGTACAATGAGCAGTTCTTC